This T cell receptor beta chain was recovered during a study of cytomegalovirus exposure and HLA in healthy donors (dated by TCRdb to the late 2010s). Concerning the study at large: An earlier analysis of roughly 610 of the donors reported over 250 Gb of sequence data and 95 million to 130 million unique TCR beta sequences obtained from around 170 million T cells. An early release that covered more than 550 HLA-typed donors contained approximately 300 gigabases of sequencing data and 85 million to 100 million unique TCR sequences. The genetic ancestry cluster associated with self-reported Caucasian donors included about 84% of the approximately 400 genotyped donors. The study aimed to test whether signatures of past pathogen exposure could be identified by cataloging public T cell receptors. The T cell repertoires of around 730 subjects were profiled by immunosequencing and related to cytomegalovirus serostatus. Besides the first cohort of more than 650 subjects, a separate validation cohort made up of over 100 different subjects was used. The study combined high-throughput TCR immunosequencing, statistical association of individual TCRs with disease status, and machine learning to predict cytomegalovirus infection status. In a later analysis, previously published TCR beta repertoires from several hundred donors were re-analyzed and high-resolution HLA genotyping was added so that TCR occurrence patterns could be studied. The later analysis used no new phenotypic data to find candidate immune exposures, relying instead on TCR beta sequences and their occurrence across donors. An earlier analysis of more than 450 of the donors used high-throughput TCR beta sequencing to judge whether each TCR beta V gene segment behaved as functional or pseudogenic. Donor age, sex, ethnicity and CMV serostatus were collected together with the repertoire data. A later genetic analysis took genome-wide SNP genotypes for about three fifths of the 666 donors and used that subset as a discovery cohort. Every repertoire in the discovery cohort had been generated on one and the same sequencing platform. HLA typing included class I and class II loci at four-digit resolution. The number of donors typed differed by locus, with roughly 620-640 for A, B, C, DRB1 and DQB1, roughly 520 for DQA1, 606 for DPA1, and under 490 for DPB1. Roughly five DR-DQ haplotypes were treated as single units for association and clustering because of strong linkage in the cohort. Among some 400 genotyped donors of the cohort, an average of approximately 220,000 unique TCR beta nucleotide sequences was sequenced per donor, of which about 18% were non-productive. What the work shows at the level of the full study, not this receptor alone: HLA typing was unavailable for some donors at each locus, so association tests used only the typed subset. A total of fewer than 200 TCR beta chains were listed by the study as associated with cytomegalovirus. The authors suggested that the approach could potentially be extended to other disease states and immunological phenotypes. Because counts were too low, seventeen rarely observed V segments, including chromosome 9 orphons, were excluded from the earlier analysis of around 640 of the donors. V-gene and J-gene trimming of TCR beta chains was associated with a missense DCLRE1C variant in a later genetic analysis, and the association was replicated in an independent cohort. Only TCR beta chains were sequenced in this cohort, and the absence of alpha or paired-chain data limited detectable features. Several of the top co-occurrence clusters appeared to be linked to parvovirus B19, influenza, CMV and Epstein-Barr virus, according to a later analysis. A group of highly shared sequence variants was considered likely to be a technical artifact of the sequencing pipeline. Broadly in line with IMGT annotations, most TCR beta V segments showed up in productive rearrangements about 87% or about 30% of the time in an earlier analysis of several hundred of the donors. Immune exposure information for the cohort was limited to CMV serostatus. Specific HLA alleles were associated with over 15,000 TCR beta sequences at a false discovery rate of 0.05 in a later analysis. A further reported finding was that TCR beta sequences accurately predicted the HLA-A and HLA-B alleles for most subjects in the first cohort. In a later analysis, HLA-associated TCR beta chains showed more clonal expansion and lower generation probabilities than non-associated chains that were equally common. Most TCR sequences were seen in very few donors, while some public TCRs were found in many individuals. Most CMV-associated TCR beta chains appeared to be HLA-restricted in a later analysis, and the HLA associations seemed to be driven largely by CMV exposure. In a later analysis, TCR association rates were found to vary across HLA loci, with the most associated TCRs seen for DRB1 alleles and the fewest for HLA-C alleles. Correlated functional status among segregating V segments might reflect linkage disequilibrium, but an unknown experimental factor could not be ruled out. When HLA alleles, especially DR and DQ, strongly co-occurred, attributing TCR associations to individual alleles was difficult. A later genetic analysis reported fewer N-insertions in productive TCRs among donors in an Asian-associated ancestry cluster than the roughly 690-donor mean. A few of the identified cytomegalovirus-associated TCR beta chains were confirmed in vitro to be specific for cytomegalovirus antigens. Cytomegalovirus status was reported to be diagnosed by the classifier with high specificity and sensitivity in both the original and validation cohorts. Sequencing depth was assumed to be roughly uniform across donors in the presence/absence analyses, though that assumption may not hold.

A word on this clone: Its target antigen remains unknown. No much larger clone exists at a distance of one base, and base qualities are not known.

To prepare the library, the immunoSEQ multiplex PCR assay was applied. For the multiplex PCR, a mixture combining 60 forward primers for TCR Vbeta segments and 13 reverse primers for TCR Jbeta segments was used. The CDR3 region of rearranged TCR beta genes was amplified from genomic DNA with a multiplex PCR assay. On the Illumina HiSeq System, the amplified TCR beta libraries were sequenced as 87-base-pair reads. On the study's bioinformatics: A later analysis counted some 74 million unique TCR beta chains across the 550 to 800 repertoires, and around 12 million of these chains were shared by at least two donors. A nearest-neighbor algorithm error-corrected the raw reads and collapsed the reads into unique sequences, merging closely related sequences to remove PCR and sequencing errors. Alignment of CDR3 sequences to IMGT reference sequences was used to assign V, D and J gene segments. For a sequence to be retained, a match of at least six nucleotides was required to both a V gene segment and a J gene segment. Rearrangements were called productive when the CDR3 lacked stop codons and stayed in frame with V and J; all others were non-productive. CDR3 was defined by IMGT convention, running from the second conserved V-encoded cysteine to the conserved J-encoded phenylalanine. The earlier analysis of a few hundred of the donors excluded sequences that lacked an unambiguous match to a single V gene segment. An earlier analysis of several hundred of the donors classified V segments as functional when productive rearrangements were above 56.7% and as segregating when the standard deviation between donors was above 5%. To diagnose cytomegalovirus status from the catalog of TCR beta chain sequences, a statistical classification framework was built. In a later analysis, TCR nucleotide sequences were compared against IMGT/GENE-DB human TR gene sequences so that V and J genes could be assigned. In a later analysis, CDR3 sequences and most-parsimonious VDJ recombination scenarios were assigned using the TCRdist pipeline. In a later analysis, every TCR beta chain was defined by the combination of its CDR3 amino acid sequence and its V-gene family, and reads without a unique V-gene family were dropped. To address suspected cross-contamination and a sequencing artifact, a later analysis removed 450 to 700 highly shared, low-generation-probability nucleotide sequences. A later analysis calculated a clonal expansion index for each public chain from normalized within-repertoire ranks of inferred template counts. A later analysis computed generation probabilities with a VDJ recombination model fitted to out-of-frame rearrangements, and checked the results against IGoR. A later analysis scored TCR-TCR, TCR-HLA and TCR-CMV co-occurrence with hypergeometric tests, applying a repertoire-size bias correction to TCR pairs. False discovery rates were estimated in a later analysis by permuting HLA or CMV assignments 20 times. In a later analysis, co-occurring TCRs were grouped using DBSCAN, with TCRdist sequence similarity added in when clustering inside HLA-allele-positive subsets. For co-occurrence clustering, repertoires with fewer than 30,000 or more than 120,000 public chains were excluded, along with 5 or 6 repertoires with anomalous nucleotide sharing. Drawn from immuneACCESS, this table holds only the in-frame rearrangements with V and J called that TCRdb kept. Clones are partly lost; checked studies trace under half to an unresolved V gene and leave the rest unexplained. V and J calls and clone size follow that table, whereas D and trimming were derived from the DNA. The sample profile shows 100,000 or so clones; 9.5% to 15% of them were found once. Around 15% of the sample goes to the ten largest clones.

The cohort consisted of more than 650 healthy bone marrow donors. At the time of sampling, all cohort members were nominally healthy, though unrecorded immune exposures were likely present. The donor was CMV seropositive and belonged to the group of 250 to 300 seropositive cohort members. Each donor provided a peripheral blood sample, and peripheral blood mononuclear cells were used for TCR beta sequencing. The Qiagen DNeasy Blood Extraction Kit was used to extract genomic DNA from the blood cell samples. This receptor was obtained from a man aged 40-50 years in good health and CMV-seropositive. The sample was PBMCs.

CDR3 reads: CASSNTGGARNEQFF. The nucleotide sequence is TGTGCCAGTAGTAACACAGGGGGCGCGCGCAATGAGCAGTTCTTC. Recombination linked TRBV19 to TRBJ2-1, and 9 bases in between align with TRBD1. Looking up the germline V gene (reference sequence) yields CDR1 LNHDA and CDR2 SQIVND. V loses 4 bases at its end and J loses 6 bases; junction bases beyond the gene matches: 7. CDR3 length: 15 amino acids, cysteine to phenylalanine. Only the CDR3 part of the read is kept: 45 bases, read in frame from the first base.